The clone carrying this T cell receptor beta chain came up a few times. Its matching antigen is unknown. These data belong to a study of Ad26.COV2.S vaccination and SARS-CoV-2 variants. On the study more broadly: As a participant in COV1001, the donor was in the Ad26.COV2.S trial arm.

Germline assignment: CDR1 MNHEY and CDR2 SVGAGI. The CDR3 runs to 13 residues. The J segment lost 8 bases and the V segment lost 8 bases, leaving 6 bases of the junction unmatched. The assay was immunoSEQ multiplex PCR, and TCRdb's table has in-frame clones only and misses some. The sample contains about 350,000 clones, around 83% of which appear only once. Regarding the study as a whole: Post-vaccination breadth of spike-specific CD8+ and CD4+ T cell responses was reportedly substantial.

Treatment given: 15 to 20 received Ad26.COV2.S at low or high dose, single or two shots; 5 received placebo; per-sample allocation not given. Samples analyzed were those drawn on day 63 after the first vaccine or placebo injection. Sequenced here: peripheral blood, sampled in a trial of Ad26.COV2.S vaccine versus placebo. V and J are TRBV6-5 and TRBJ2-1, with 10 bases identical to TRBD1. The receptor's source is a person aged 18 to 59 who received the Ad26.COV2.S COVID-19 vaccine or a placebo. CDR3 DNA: TGTGCCAGCCGGGACAGGGGACGGGATGAGCAGTTCTTC. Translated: CASRDRGRDEQFF.